This T cell receptor beta chain was identified during a study of blood T cell repertoires in COVID-19. Study-level information: There were acute and convalescent COVID-19 samples, and they came from the United States, Italy and Spain.

Libraries were prepared by immunoSEQ multiplex PCR; TCRdb keeps only in-frame clonotypes and omits some of them. Of roughly 190,000 clones in the sample, more than 75% were seen once. V lost 1 base to trimming and J lost 3 bases, with 13 bases between them. The CDR3 is 15 residues long. The V gene's germline CDR1 is SGHVS and CDR2 FQNEAQ. Sequencing was performed on peripheral blood. This chain connects TRBV7-8 to TRBJ2-7, with D perhaps TRBD1 (5 bases). This clonotype was sampled from a human donor in a cohort sampled during active COVID-19. CDR3 loop: CASSLEAGKIYEQYF. Here the CDR3 DNA reads TGTGCCAGCAGCTTAGAGGCAGGGAAGATCTACGAGCAGTACTTC.